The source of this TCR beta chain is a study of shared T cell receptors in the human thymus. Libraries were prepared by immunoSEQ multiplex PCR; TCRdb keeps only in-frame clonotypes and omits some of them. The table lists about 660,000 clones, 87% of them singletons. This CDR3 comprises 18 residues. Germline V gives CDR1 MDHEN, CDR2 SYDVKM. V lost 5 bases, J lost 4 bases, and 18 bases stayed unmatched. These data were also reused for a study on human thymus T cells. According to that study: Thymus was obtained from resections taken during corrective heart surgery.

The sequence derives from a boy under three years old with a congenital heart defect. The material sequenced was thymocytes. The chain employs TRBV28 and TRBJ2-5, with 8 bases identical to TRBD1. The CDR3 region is CASSPDRVGLGRRETQYF. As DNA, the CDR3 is TGTGCCAGCAGTCCGGACAGGGTAGGCCTCGGTCGGAGAGAGACCCAGTACTTC.